This T cell receptor beta chain was sequenced in a study of blood T cell repertoires in COVID-19. Study context: Samples taken during acute and convalescent COVID-19 were collected in the United States, Italy and Spain. Nucleic acid was either cDNA or gDNA, and it came from T cells, B-cell-depleted T cells, or PBMCs.

One Seattle source followed patients from active infection through their disease course. Authors' processing steps: Estimation of nucleated cell counts relied on the amplification of reference gene primers. TCRdb's copy holds only in-frame clones and misses some; the assay was immunoSEQ multiplex PCR. V and J calls and clone size are given by that table; D and trimming were obtained from the DNA. There are approximately 530,000 clones in the sample; roughly nine tenths occur only once, and around 8% lies in the top ten. Trimming at V came to 8 bases and at J to 3 bases, leaving 3 bases not matched to a gene. Germline assignment: CDR1 MDHEN and CDR2 SYDVKM. This CDR3 has 12 amino acids. In its sample, this clone was seen once.

V gene TRBV28 combines with J gene TRBJ2-7; TRBD1 matches at 8 bases. The sequenced sample was peripheral blood. The sequence was collected from a woman aged 45-60 years with COVID-19, enrolled during active disease. The CDR3 reads CASGQGGYEQYF. DNA of the CDR3: TGTGCCAGCGGACAGGGAGGCTACGAGCAGTACTTC.